This T cell receptor beta chain is from a study of long-term antiretroviral therapy in people with HIV. Study outcomes and limitations: Samples were collected from the mid-2000s to the late 2010s under possibly less effective ART regimens.

About this clone itself: Its target is not known.

Researchers report immunoSEQ v3.0 was run at survey level. Sequencing was performed with immunoSEQ multiplex PCR; in TCRdb, only in-frame clones are kept and a portion is missing. The sample consists of some 11,000 clones, 80% to 90% of them appearing once. Between the trimmed V and J ends, which lost 2 bases and 0 bases, there was a span of 8 bases. The CDR3 length is 15 residues. In germline, CDR1 is SNHLY, CDR2 FYNNEI. The sample was unsorted PBMCs, taken 7.2 years after starting antiretroviral therapy. This TCR was sampled from a man aged 45-65 years with HIV. This sequence joins TRBV2 and TRBJ1-3; no reliable D call. The CDR3, as DNA: TGTGCCAGCAGTGAATTGCACAGCTCTGGAAACACCATATATTTT. This codes for CASSELHSSGNTIYF.